This TCR beta chain was sequenced during a study of beta chain features in type 1 diabetes. Across the whole study: Age, gender and cell yields were alike across patients and healthy donors. Sorted cells numbering 107,917,701 were examined across all samples. General observations from the study: The similarity of naive, central memory and Treg TCRB repertoires appeared greater among patients than among healthy donors. In all four CD4+ subsets, TCRB CDR3 length was significantly, moderately reduced in type 1 diabetes.

Expressed TCRB transcripts were sequenced after all isolated RNA was converted to cDNA. Sequencing used immunoSEQ multiplex PCR; TCRdb keeps in-frame clones, though not all of them. The profile covers roughly 730,000 clones, with roughly an eighth appearing a single time and approximately 0.022% taken by the ten largest. The CDR3 is 13 residues long. Deletions cut 0 bases from V and 1 base from J, with 6 bases between. In germline, CDR1 is GTSNPN, CDR2 SVGIG (reference sequence). As regards this clone: Antigen: not known. At the DNA level, this CDR3 is encoded by other sequences in the same sample as well.

Sorting with CD45RO/CCR7/CD25/CD127/CD95/CD27 yielded naive, central memory, regulatory and stem-like memory CD4+ cells. Sequencing used naive CD4+ T cells from blood. This chain links TRBV30 with TRBJ1-1; no firm D call. This receptor was taken from a man between 18 and 35 years old with type 1 diabetes. The CDR3 reads CAWSVDSNTEAFF. The CDR3 DNA is TGTGCCTGGAGTGTAGACTCGAACACTGAAGCTTTCTTT. Variable domain in full (rest from reference TRBV30 and TRBJ1-1): SQTIHQWPATLVQPVGSPLSLECTVEGTSNPNLYWYRQAAGRGLQLLFYSVGIGQISSEVPQNLSASRPQDRQFILSSKKLLLSDSGFYLCAWSVDSNTEAFFGQGTRLTVV.